The T cell receptor (beta chain) described here comes from a study of T cell responses to AZD1222 COVID-19 vaccine. Overall study results and limits: Donors skewed white British and female; clonal diversity was possibly underestimated. Baseline testing showed seropositivity in only five to seven AZD1222 recipients.

Sequencing used immunoSEQ multiplex PCR; TCRdb keeps in-frame clones, though not all of them. The table includes some 130,000 clones, more than 75% detected once. Regarding this clone: No antigen is known for it.

This CDR3 contains 13 residues. V was trimmed by 3 bases and J by 8 bases, leaving 8 bases between them. The source was peripheral blood, collected 28 days after the second AZD1222 dose. This receptor was obtained from an adult who received the AZD1222 COVID-19 vaccine. The chain carries TRBV12-3 or TRBV12-4 and TRBJ1-6; D gene uncertain. DNA of the CDR3: TGTGCCAGCAGTTTTGTGGTGGATTCACCCCTCCACTTT. Translation gives CASSFVVDSPLHF.